Listed below are T cell receptor beta chains from one sample, sequenced in a study of identical twins. MiXCR was run by TCRdb on the 5' RACE reads, yielding one entry per CDR3 protein. The sample yields roughly 290,000 distinct CDR3 sequences, roughly 8.6% seen once. The same sample was also used in a study of yellow fever vaccine responses in identical twins.

The specimen sequenced was memory (CD45RO+) T cells sorted from blood. The receptors were gathered from a woman younger than 35 in good health. The CDR3 runs from the conserved cysteine through the conserved F or W.

V gene	J gene	CDR3 protein
TRBV20-1	TRBJ2-1	CSARGSGINEQFF
TRBV12-5	TRBJ2-5	CASGLTGIRETQYF
TRBV19	TRBJ2-5	CASRGRGGTETQYF
TRBV12-3/TRBV12-4	TRBJ1-3	CASSPTYRVRGNTIYF
TRBV24-1	TRBJ2-3	CATSPRFGSGDTQYF
TRBV3-1	TRBJ1-6	CASSRYGETNSPLHF
TRBV3-1	TRBJ1-3	CASSPAGHLSGNTIYF
TRBV7-8	TRBJ1-5	CASSIRQDQPQHF
TRBV7-3	TRBJ2-5	CASSTTHEETQYF
TRBV7-2	TRBJ2-2	CASSRAQGVLTGELFF
TRBV24-1	TRBJ2-1	CATSGWRGGPNEQFF
TRBV20-1	TRBJ2-5	CSAPPAGTQETQYF
TRBV2	TRBJ2-3	CASIPYLAGGTDTQYF
TRBV3-1	TRBJ2-5	CASSLTGVETQYF
TRBV7-3	TRBJ2-1	CASSPGGISPEQFF
TRBV20-1	TRBJ2-2	CSASQPQGTGELFF
TRBV5-6	TRBJ2-7	CASSLAGGHEQYF
TRBV6-1	TRBJ2-5	CASSDRRGETQYF
TRBV27	TRBJ2-1	CASSEDRGRYNEQFF
TRBV11-2	TRBJ2-3	CASSLEGFTSGGAVPDTQYF
TRBV20-1	TRBJ2-2	CSARGGPTGELFF
TRBV3-1	TRBJ2-1	CASSPGVERYNEQFF
TRBV6-2/TRBV6-3	TRBJ2-5	CASRTLAGPQETQYF
TRBV6-6	TRBJ2-1	CASSYGAHEQFF
TRBV20-1	TRBJ2-7	CSALKSGSAHEQYF
TRBV5-1	TRBJ2-1	CASSLWGRGGTYNEQFF
TRBV12-3/TRBV12-4	TRBJ2-4	CASTPWGLAKNIQYF
TRBV6-5	TRBJ1-1	CASSYTANTEAFF
TRBV12-3/TRBV12-4	TRBJ1-6	CASSSGTSYNSPLHF
TRBV7-8	TRBJ2-3	CASSRRVGNRADTQYF
TRBV7-9	TRBJ2-7	CASSLGGKVPHEQYF
TRBV7-9	TRBJ1-1	CASSPGAGGLNTEAFF
TRBV6-1	TRBJ2-1	CASRPRGQGGNEQFF
TRBV20-1	TRBJ1-3	CSAERTDGNTIYF
TRBV18	TRBJ2-2	CASSPLTGDPTGELFF
TRBV2	TRBJ2-1	CASSGIPGTSNEQFF
TRBV11-2	TRBJ2-7	CASSPFGDSSYEQYF
TRBV12-3/TRBV12-4	TRBJ2-2	CASRPPGHTGELFF
TRBV3-1	TRBJ2-1	CACSQDSGSYNEQFF
TRBV4-2	TRBJ1-2	CASSLRAPLGLTNYGYTF
TRBV5-5	TRBJ2-2	CASSWLGVGELFF
TRBV10-3	TRBJ2-1	CAISEVGTTSYNEQFF
TRBV20-1	TRBJ2-2	CSARELASTGELFF
TRBV2	TRBJ1-1	CASSDQGLAFF
TRBV20-1	TRBJ2-3	CSAPQTSSGRPDTQYF
TRBV7-2	TRBJ2-5	CASSSWGGGETQYF
TRBV6-1	TRBJ2-1	CASSEAGVAGADEQFF
TRBV20-1	TRBJ2-1	CSARTTASSYNEQFF
TRBV20-1	TRBJ2-1	CSASPSAGGRYNEQFF
TRBV6-4	TRBJ2-1	CASSKKDGASEQFF
TRBV18	TRBJ1-4	CASSPPGTVNEKLFF
TRBV3-1	TRBJ1-2	CASSHFWQGPNYGYTF
TRBV6-6	TRBJ1-5	CASSYNRDQPQHF
TRBV9	TRBJ1-1	CASSVGAPATEAFF
TRBV10-2	TRBJ2-7	CASSESTPSYEQYF
TRBV24-1	TRBJ2-1	CATSEMTGSHNEQFF
TRBV5-1	TRBJ2-5	CASSITGTGGSETQYF
TRBV3-1	TRBJ2-1	CASSQGSPPYNEQFF